This T cell receptor beta chain was recorded in a study of blood T cells in healthy people across ages. At the level of the study: Researchers report that template switching captured about one barcoded beta molecule per two T cells. Study results and caveats: Researchers judged that diversity estimates from one million T cells fell short of true values.

Details on this clonotype: Its cognate antigen is unknown. One end of the junction is discordant with germline, which a read error may explain.

PCR was performed a second time for roughly 7 to 12 cycles using a sample-barcoded 5' primer and a J-beta primer mix. One entry per CDR3 protein results from TCRdb running MiXCR on the 5' RACE reads. The repertoire consists of 650,000 to 1,000,000 distinct CDR3 sequences, with roughly 40% occurring once and the leading ten covering around 13%. The CDR3 covers 15 residues. CDR1 SGHTA and CDR2 FQGNSA come from the germline V gene. The chain combines TRBV7-2 with TRBJ2-3, with TRBD2 as a possible D gene (5 bases). The material sequenced was blood. The TCR sequence derives from a man aged 18 to 30 in good health. The chain's CDR3 is CVSSLEGARTDTQYF. The CDR3 nucleotides are TGTGTCAGCAGCTTAGAGGGCGCACGCACAGATACGCAGTATTTT.